Listed below are T cell receptor beta chains from one sample, sequenced in a study of early T cells in non-severe SARS-CoV-2 infection. One entry per CDR3 protein, called by TCRdb with MiXCR from the 5' RACE reads. The sample has some 61,000 distinct CDR3 sequences, around 9% seen once; the top ten hold less than 25%. Sequencing input: whole blood. The receptor set was obtained from an adult who was a healthcare worker with PCR-confirmed SARS-CoV-2 infection or an uninfected control (not recorded which). Each CDR3 is given with its conserved first and last residue. Fields, in order: J gene, D gene, clone size, V gene, CDR3 protein, CDR3 DNA. The D gene is left open where the match is weak. The size of a clone is reported for some rows only, either as once, few or many, or as a class for expanded clones.

>TRBJ1-5|.|.|TRBV6-6
CASKRGREGDQPQHF
TGTGCCAGCAAACGCGGCAGGGAGGGGGATCAGCCCCAGCATTTT
>TRBJ1-3|.|.|TRBV7-9
CASSRMFGDTIYF
TGTGCCAGCAGCCGTATGTTCGGGGACACCATATATTTT
>TRBJ1-1|TRBD1|few|TRBV6-1
CASKPTGGTEAFF
TGTGCCAGCAAACCCACAGGGGGAACTGAAGCTTTCTTT
>TRBJ1-2|TRBD1|many|TRBV29-1
CSVIPEGQAYGYTF
TGCAGCGTGATTCCCGAGGGACAGGCGTATGGCTACACCTTC
>TRBJ1-1|.|few|TRBV11-1
CASSLLRRAGRNTEAFF
TGTGCCAGCAGCTTACTTCGGAGGGCAGGTCGGAACACTGAAGCTTTCTTT
>TRBJ2-3|TRBD1|few|TRBV18
CASSRGQGRATDTQYF
TGTGCCAGCTCTCGGGGACAGGGTAGAGCCACAGATACGCAGTATTTT
>TRBJ1-5|.|many|TRBV12-3/TRBV12-4
CASSPQGLHQYSNQPQHF
TGTGCCAGCAGCCCCCAGGGCCTCCATCAATACAGCAATCAGCCCCAGCATTTT
>TRBJ2-4|.|many|TRBV7-9
CASSPLGTRDIQYF
TGTGCCAGCAGCCCCCTAGGAACCCGGGACATTCAGTACTTC
>TRBJ2-1|.|.|TRBV18
CASSTGLNNEQFF
TGTGCCAGCTCAACCGGCCTGAACAATGAGCAGTTCTTC
>TRBJ2-1|TRBD2|.|TRBV3-1
CASSQDGGGASDEQFF
TGTGCCAGCAGCCAAGATGGCGGGGGGGCTTCGGATGAGCAGTTCTTC
>TRBJ2-1|.|few|TRBV6-5
CASSYSQYNEQFF
TGTGCCAGCAGTTACTCGCAGTACAATGAGCAGTTCTTC
>TRBJ1-1|.|few|TRBV7-2
CASSLVGLAEAFF
TGTGCCAGCAGCTTAGTGGGCTTGGCTGAAGCTTTCTTT
>TRBJ2-5|TRBD2|many|TRBV4-1
CASSLLAGGIQETQYF
TGCGCCAGCAGCCTACTAGCGGGGGGTATACAAGAGACCCAGTACTTC